What follows describes a single T cell receptor (beta chain). Its antigen remains unidentified. Other DNA sequences in the sample encode the same CDR3. J gave up 4 bases and V 5 bases, and 3 bases lay outside the gene matches. This CDR3 region has 13 residues. This specimen comes from a study of Ad26.COV2.S vaccination and SARS-CoV-2 variants. The treatment: roughly 19 received Ad26.COV2.S at low or high dose, single or two shots; about 5 received placebo; per-sample allocation not given. Sampling occurred on day 63 after the first vaccine or placebo injection. Study results and limitations: Placebo recipients had lower spike-specific TCR breadth than vaccine recipients.

Only in-frame clones appear in the TCRdb table, and some are missing; sequencing was by immunoSEQ multiplex PCR. Here the sample spans roughly 500,000 clones, roughly 89% being singletons. This sequence joins TRBV12-3 or TRBV12-4 and TRBJ2-7; 9 bases fit TRBD1. This specimen consisted of peripheral blood, obtained in a trial of Ad26.COV2.S vaccine versus placebo. This TCR was sampled from a person aged 18-65 years who received the Ad26.COV2.S COVID-19 vaccine or a placebo. The CDR3 sequence: CASSLGQGYEQYV. In DNA form, the CDR3 reads TGTGCCAGCAGTCTGGGACAGGGATACGAGCAGTACGTC.